This paragraph covers one T cell receptor (beta chain) sequence. This specimen belongs to a study of blood T cell repertoires in COVID-19. Study-wide context: Sources were T cells, B-cell-depleted T cells, or PBMCs; the material itself was cDNA or gDNA.

This table comes from immunoSEQ multiplex PCR, and its TCRdb copy is limited to in-frame clones, with some not included. This table has about 440,000 clones, less than 95% appearing once. All enrollees were roughly 18 to 100 years old and from 20 to 30 US areas. Participants were placed into cohorts based on the clinical history they reported. What the recovered Cohort 3 donors had was two negative PCRs, clearance, or symptom resolution. Sequenced input: PBMCs or T cells enriched from blood (not recorded which). This receptor was taken from a man younger than 35 who had recovered from COVID-19.

The CDR3 sequence is CASSGPKSTRLNYGYTF. The CDR3 DNA follows: TGTGCCAGCAGTGGCCCAAAATCAACCCGTTTAAACTATGGCTACACCTTC. J is TRBJ1-2 and V is TRBV27; D remains ambiguous. Germline values: CDR1 MNHEY, CDR2 SMNVEV (reference sequence). The V and J ends lost 5 bases and 2 bases respectively, with 21 bases between them. CDR3 length: 17 residues.